This T cell receptor beta chain came from a study of CXCR3-negative and CXCR3-positive naive CD8 T cells. Germline V gene data show CDR1 as MNHEY and CDR2 as SVGAGI. The CDR3 covers 14 residues. UMI-tagged TRB cDNA libraries were built via 5' RACE. TCRdb derives one entry per CDR3 protein from the 5' RACE reads, leaving out DNA. The sample's table shows some 150,000 distinct CDR3 sequences. General observations from the study: Naive CXCR3-positive cells had TRB CDR3s more hydrophobic than those of CXCR3-negative naive cells.

CD45RO-CCR7+CD27+CD95- cells counted as naive CD8+ T cells. Details on this clonotype: Its specificity is not known.

The sample comprised naive CXCR3+ CD8+ T cells from blood. Sample subset: CD45RO-CCR7+CD27+CD95- naive CD8+ T cells expressing CXCR3 (TNR3+). The chain couples TRBV6-5 to TRBJ2-1; with no DNA, the TCRdb D assignment of TRBD1 cannot be verified. This receptor was taken from a human donor in good health. Some clones in this sample may be carry-over from other donors' samples. CDR3 region: CASSYSSRVGEQFF.